Detailed here is one TCR beta chain. Clones were sequenced by immunoSEQ multiplex PCR, and TCRdb holds only the in-frame ones, with some missing. The data contain under 150,000 clones, 75% to 95% of them seen just once; the ten biggest clones take up about 1.5%. The data derive from a study of T cells after somatic rescue of genetic block. Sequencing was carried out using peripheral blood mononuclear cells (PBMCs). The clonotype comes from a young woman.

As DNA, the CDR3 is TGTGCCTGGAGTCTGGTGTCCCGGGCGGGGTATGGCTACACCTTC. Its protein product is CAWSLVSRAGYGYTF. The rearrangement joins TRBV30 to TRBJ1-2, with unresolved D. V was shortened by 2 bases and J by 5 bases, with 18 bases between the two germline ends. The germline CDR1 and CDR2 sequences are GTSNPN and SVGIG (reference sequence). The CDR3 contains 15 residues.